These 22 T cell receptor beta chains were sequenced from one sample in a study of T cell responses to AZD1222 COVID-19 vaccine. Some clones are missing from TCRdb's copy, which holds only in-frame ones; the method was immunoSEQ multiplex PCR. The table includes 240,000 or so clones, approximately 95% detected once. This specimen was peripheral blood, taken on day 0 of AZD1222 vaccination. All receptors derive from an adult in good health.

CDR3 bases: TGTGCCAGTAGTAGCCTTGTCCACTACGAGCAGTACTTC. Translated: CASSSLVHYEQYF. The V gene is TRBV19, the J gene TRBJ2-7; D unresolved. CDR1 is LNHDA, CDR2 SQIVND, per germline (reference sequence). V lost 4 bases to trimming and J lost 3 bases, with 10 bases between them. The CDR3 is 13 amino acids.

This chain uses TRBV18 with TRBJ2-7; 10 positions agree with TRBD2. The CDR3 sequence is 17 residues long. Trimming at V came to 3 bases and at J to 6 bases, leaving 14 bases not matched to a gene. The V gene's germline CDR1 is KGHSH and CDR2 LQKENI. The CDR3 bases are TGTGCCAGCTCACCGGGGGCTAGCGGGAGAGTCGCCGGCGAGCAGTACTTC. As protein: CASSPGASGRVAGEQYF. The entire variable domain, with the rest obtained from reference TRBV18 and TRBJ2-7, is as follows: NAGVMQNPRHLVRRRGQEARLRCSPMKGHSHVYWYRQLPEEGLKFMVYLQKENIIDESGMPKERFSAEFPKEGPSILRIQQVVRGDSAAYFCASSPGASGRVAGEQYFGPGTRLTVT.

The J gene is TRBJ2-2, the V gene TRBV24-1; 12 nucleotides match TRBD2. Germline-derived CDR1 and CDR2 are KGHDR and SFDVKD. V lost 4 bases, J lost 8 bases, and 4 bases stayed unmatched. The CDR3 has 15 residues. This chain's CDR3 is CATSETLAGGGELFF. CDR3 bases: TGTGCCACCAGTGAAACACTAGCGGGGGGAGGGGAGCTGTTTTTT.

The chain carries TRBV9 and TRBJ2-7, with D perhaps matching TRBD1 (6 bases). The CDR3 has 16 amino acids. Germline CDR1 reads SGDLS; CDR2 reads YYNGEE. Between the trimmed V and J ends, which lost 0 bases and 2 bases, there was a span of 15 bases. In DNA, the CDR3 is TGTGCCAGCAGCGTAGCTGGCGCAGGGGCCCCCTACGAGCAGTACTTC. It specifies CASSVAGAGAPYEQYF.

CDR3 region: CASSETDINIQYF. The CDR3 bases are TGTGCCAGCAGTGAAACGGACATAAACATTCAGTACTTC. J is TRBJ2-4 and V is TRBV2; D is perhaps TRBD1 (5 bases). In germline, CDR1 is SNHLY, CDR2 FYNNEI. The V end was cut by 2 bases, the J end by 6 bases, with 8 bases between. The CDR3 covers 13 residues. The variable domain in full, with the rest retrieved from reference TRBV2 and TRBJ2-4, is EPEVTQTPSHQVTQMGQEVILRCVPISNHLYFYWYRQILGQKVEFLVSFYNNEISEKSEIFDDQFSVERPDGSNFTLKIRSTKLEDSAMYFCASSETDINIQYFGAGTRLSVL.

About this clone: Distinct nucleotide sequences in the sample also encode this CDR3. This chain joins TRBV7-8 and TRBJ1-2; D unresolved. The CDR3 loop spans 13 amino acids. Germline V lookup: CDR1 SGHVS, CDR2 FQNEAQ. The V and J ends lost 1 base and 0 bases respectively, with 3 bases between them. The CDR3 DNA reads TGTGCCAGCAGCTTAGGGACTAACTATGGCTACACCTTC. It specifies CASSLGTNYGYTF.

The chain employs TRBV11-3 and TRBJ2-1, with D maybe TRBD2 (6 bases). Germline V gives CDR1 SGHNT, CDR2 YENEEA. The CDR3 covers 14 residues. V was trimmed by 1 base and J by 9 bases, leaving 13 bases between them. As DNA, the CDR3 is TGTGCCAGCAGCTTAGGTCAGGAGCGGGCTGAGCAGTTCTTC. The encoded protein is CASSLGQERAEQFF.

The J gene is TRBJ2-3, the V gene TRBV7-3; D may be TRBD2 (7 bases). The germline V gene encodes CDR1 SGHTA and CDR2 FQGTGA. The CDR3 runs 14 residues. The germline V and J ends were trimmed by 3 bases and 3 bases, with 10 bases remaining between them. CDR3 coding DNA: TGTGCCAGCAGCTTCGGGGGGCGGACAGATACGCAGTATTTT. This codes for CASSFGGRTDTQYF.

In this sample, this clone turned up once. The chain recombines TRBV11-3 with TRBJ2-1, with 9 bases fitting TRBD2. Germline assignment: CDR1 SGHNT and CDR2 YENEEA. The CDR3 runs to 15 residues. Germline trimming cut 5 bases from V and 7 bases from J; bases unmatched to any gene: 9. The CDR3 spells CASSLGREGRNEQFF. In DNA, the CDR3 is TGTGCCAGCAGCCTTGGGCGGGAGGGCCGTAATGAGCAGTTCTTC.

This rearrangement joins TRBV19 to TRBJ1-5, with TRBD1 as a possible D gene (6 bases). CDR3 size: 14 residues. The germline gives CDR1 LNHDA, CDR2 SQIVND (reference sequence). Deletions cut 3 bases from V and 6 bases from J, with 12 bases between. CDR3 amino acids: CASSIEGGRQPQHF. As DNA, the CDR3 is TGTGCCAGTAGTATTGAGGGGGGGCGTCAGCCCCAGCATTTT.

The chain is built from TRBV7-9 and TRBJ2-1, with TRBD2 matching over 9 bases. Germline CDR1 reads SEHNR; CDR2 reads FQNEAQ (reference sequence). The CDR3 extends over 15 amino acids. J lost 4 bases, V lost 1 base, and 2 bases had no gene match. The CDR3 loop is CASSLESGGYNEQFF. The CDR3 region has the DNA TGTGCCAGCAGCTTAGAGAGCGGGGGGTACAATGAGCAGTTCTTC.

The V call is TRBV4-1, the J call TRBJ1-3, with TRBD1 matching over 8 bases. Trimming took 4 bases from V and 4 from J; bases not matched to a gene: 3. Looked up from germline, CDR1 is MGHRA and CDR2 is YSYEKL. The CDR3 has 14 residues. The DNA for the CDR3 is TGCGCCAGCAGCCGGACAGGGTTAGGAAACACCATATATTTT. Amino acids: CASSRTGLGNTIYF.

The chain joins TRBV5-1 to TRBJ1-2; 8 bases line up with TRBD1. CDR1 SGHRS and CDR2 YFSETQ come from the germline V gene. V shed 0 bases, J shed 1 base, and the junction held 2 bases outside the gene matches. The CDR3 runs 15 residues. Here the CDR3 DNA reads TGCGCCAGCAGCTTGGGGGACAGGATTAACTATGGCTACACCTTC. It codes for CASSLGDRINYGYTF.

This sequence joins TRBV27 and TRBJ2-3; 8 nucleotides match TRBD2. The CDR3 has 15 residues. Trimming removed 5 bases from V and 2 bases from J; junction bases left unmatched: 6. CDR1 MNHEY and CDR2 SMNVEV come from the germline V gene (reference sequence). In nucleotides, the CDR3 is TGTGCCAGCAGTAGGTTAGCGGGGAACACAGATACGCAGTATTTT. Translating it yields CASSRLAGNTDTQYF.

The chain carries TRBV4-1 and TRBJ2-7; D remains unclear. The CDR3 extends over 14 amino acids. From germline, CDR1 is MGHRA and CDR2 YSYEKL. Deletions cut 1 base from V and 9 bases from J, with 16 bases between. For the CDR3, the DNA is TGCGCCAGCAGCCAAGGACCGAACATCCAAGCGCAGTACTTC. It codes for CASSQGPNIQAQYF.

The V gene is TRBV7-2, the J gene TRBJ2-7; possibly TRBD1 or TRBD2 for D (5 bases each). Germline CDR1 is SGHTA and CDR2 is FQGNSA. The CDR3 totals 14 residues. Trimming took off 1 base at V and 6 bases at J, with 13 bases between the two ends. This CDR3 reads CASSLGSGSVEQYF. CDR3 nucleotides: TGTGCCAGCAGCTTAGGATCAGGGAGTGTCGAGCAGTACTTC.

This chain uses TRBV7-8 with TRBJ1-5; maybe TRBD1 (5 bases). CDR3 length: 19 residues. Trimming took 4 bases from V and 1 from J, leaving 23 bases between them. Germline CDR1 and CDR2: SGHVS and FQNEAQ. CDR3 sequence reads: CASSSLQGRRSKSNQPQHF. CDR3 sequence (DNA): TGTGCCAGCAGCTCATTGCAGGGAAGACGGTCGAAGAGCAATCAGCCCCAGCATTTT.

The J gene is TRBJ1-5, the V gene TRBV27; a weak D match, TRBD1 (6 bases). CDR3 length: 14 residues. In germline, CDR1 is MNHEY, CDR2 SMNVEV (reference sequence). V was shortened by 4 bases and J by 7 bases, with 14 bases between the two germline ends. CDR3 DNA: TGTGCCAGCAGTTCCGAAGGGGGTGGACAGCCCCAGCATTTT. This gives the protein CASSSEGGGQPQHF.

This sequence joins TRBV5-1 and TRBJ2-1; D is perhaps TRBD2 (5 bases). The CDR3 runs to 15 residues. Trimming took 4 bases from V and 7 from J, leaving 18 bases between them. Germline-derived CDR1 and CDR2 are SGHRS and YFSETQ. CDR3 nucleotides: TGCGCCAGCAGCCTGACTTCCCGAGAGGGAAATGAGCAGTTCTTC. This sequence encodes CASSLTSREGNEQFF.

This chain links TRBV2 with TRBJ1-3; 7 nucleotides agree with TRBD1. Germline assignment: CDR1 SNHLY and CDR2 FYNNEI. The CDR3 spans 15 residues. The trim removed 8 bases at V and 0 bases at J, leaving 7 bases unmatched. The CDR3 loop is CASGGQELSGNTIYF. Written as DNA, the CDR3 is TGTGCCAGCGGAGGACAGGAACTCTCTGGAAACACCATATATTTT.

The gene calls are TRBV6-4 and TRBJ2-3; perhaps TRBD2 as D (5 bases). CDR3 length equals 16 residues. With 0 bases removed from V and 4 bases from J, the gap between germline ends came to 14 bases. The germline V gene encodes CDR1 MRHNA and CDR2 SNTAGT. CDR3 sequence: CASSDSDSTGPDTQYF. CDR3 nucleotides: TGTGCCAGCAGTGACTCGGACTCGACCGGCCCAGATACGCAGTATTTT.

The chain combines TRBV7-2 with TRBJ1-1, with D unresolved. Germline CDR1 SGHTA, CDR2 FQGNSA. The CDR3 extends over 14 amino acids. The V end was cut by 2 bases, the J end by 6 bases, with 13 bases between. CDR3 bases: TGTGCCAGCAGCTTAATTGGGCGGAGGTCTGAAGCTTTCTTT. Protein product: CASSLIGRRSEAFF.